By share, the clone carrying this TCR beta chain counts as large. The antigen is not known. This sample is part of a study of spatial heterogeneity in lung cancer. Points from the study as a whole: Counts of expanded intratumoral alpha and beta TCRs tracked tumor mutation counts.

From the 5' RACE reads, TCRdb called clonotypes with MiXCR, one entry per CDR3 protein. The table shows 1,800 or so distinct CDR3 sequences, with 4% to 5.5% occurring only once. The time point here: sample taken at primary tumor resection. The donor group consisted of roughly 70 patients who had untreated, early-stage non-small cell lung cancer. Without sorting, whole RNA was sequenced from tumor, nontumor lung or frozen PBMC. In germline, CDR1 is SGHDN, CDR2 FVKESK. The CDR3 spans 20 residues. Unmatched junction bases numbered 12, after V lost 0 bases and J lost 4 bases. The sequenced sample was lung tumor tissue, obtained at surgery. V usage is TRBV14 and J usage is TRBJ2-1; 13 nucleotides agree with TRBD2. This TCR was sampled from a male donor with early-stage non-small cell lung cancer. CDR3 nucleotide sequence: TGTGCCAGCAGCCAAGACTTCAGGACTAGCGGGAGATCGGGATACAATGAGCAGTTCTTC. It is translated as CASSQDFRTSGRSGYNEQFF.